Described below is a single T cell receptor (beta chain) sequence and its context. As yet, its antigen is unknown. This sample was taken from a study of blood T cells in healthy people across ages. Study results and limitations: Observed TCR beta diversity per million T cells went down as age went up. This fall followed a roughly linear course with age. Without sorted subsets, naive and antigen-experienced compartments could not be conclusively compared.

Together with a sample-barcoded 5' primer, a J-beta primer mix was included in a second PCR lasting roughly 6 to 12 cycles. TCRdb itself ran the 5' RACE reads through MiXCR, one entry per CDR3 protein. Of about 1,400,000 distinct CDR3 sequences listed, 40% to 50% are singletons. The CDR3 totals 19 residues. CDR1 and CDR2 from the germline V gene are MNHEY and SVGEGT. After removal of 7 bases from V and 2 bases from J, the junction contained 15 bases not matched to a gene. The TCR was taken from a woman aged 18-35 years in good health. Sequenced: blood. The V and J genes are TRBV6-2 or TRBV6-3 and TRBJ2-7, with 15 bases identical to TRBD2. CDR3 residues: CASIEPPGLAGGKTYEQYF. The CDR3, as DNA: TGTGCCAGCATTGAGCCTCCGGGACTAGCGGGAGGAAAAACCTACGAGCAGTACTTC.